The 32 T cell receptor beta chains presented below share a single source sample, sequenced in a study of shared clonotypes between healthy human individuals. Produced via immunoSEQ multiplex PCR; TCRdb's table is partial and in-frame only. This sample yields millions of clones, of which 90% to 95% are seen a single time; 0.1% to 0.15% belongs to the top ten. Sequencing was done on a sample of naive CD4+ T cells sorted from blood. Subset: CD45RA+ positively selected. Every receptor here comes from a man aged 18 to 30 in good health.

This rearrangement joins TRBV10-3 to TRBJ2-5; TRBD1 agrees at 10 bases. This CDR3 spans 15 amino acids. V trimming: 6 bases; J trimming: 5 bases; junction bases outside the gene matches: 9. The germline gives CDR1 ENHRY, CDR2 SYGVKD. The CDR3 spells CAISLTGGNVETQYF. In DNA form, the CDR3 reads TGTGCCATCAGCCTGACAGGGGGCAATGTTGAGACCCAGTACTTC.

The CDR3 reads CASSSTVTDTQYF. In nucleotides, the CDR3 is TGTGCCAGCAGCTCCACGGTAACAGATACGCAGTATTTT. The chain employs TRBV7-9 and TRBJ2-3; D is uncertain. The V end lost 4 bases, the J end lost 3 bases, and 8 bases lay between the germline ends. Germline V gene lookup returns CDR1 SEHNR and CDR2 FQNEAQ (reference sequence). CDR3 length equals 13 residues.

The chain combines TRBV6-6 with TRBJ1-5; D remains unclear. V was cut by 7 bases and J by 0 bases, with 16 bases left in between. Per germline, CDR1 MNHNY and CDR2 SVGAGI (reference sequence). CDR3 size: 16 residues. CDR3 DNA: TGTGCCAGCATCTCGAGAGGCGGTGATAGCAATCAGCCCCAGCATTTT. This gives the protein CASISRGGDSNQPQHF.

This clone was observed once. J is TRBJ2-3 and V is TRBV28; no clear D gene. This CDR3 spans 14 amino acids. Germline V gene sequence: CDR1 MDHEN, CDR2 SYDVKM. V was shortened by 10 bases and J by 1 base, with 15 bases between the two germline ends. CDR3 residues: CATESVLRTDTQYF. CDR3 nucleotide sequence: TGTGCCACCGAAAGCGTTCTTCGCACAGATACGCAGTATTTT. Full variable domain (rest looked up from reference TRBV28 and TRBJ2-3): DVKVTQSSRYLVKRTGEKVFLECVQDMDHENMFWYRQDPGLGLRLIYFSYDVKMKEKGDIPEGYSVSREKKERFSLILESASTNQTSMYLCATESVLRTDTQYFGPGTRLTVL.

The rearrangement uses TRBV4-2 and TRBJ2-7; D is unresolved. V lost 0 bases to trimming and J lost 2 bases, with 8 bases between them. This CDR3 comprises 14 residues. Germline V CDR1 and CDR2: LGHNA, YNFKEQ. The chain's CDR3 is CASSQEGGPYEQYF. CDR3 sequence (DNA): TGTGCCAGCAGCCAAGAGGGCGGTCCCTACGAGCAGTACTTC.

This sequence joins TRBV9 and TRBJ2-3, with 7 positions matching TRBD2. CDR1 is SGDLS and CDR2 is YYNGEE in the germline V gene. The CDR3 runs to 17 residues. V lost 0 bases, J lost 4 bases, and 11 bases stayed unmatched. For the CDR3, the DNA is TGTGCCAGCAGCGTAGGTTTTTTGGCGGGAGTGGCAGATACGCAGTATTTT. As protein: CASSVGFLAGVADTQYF.

This CDR3 is CASSSLGLAYETQYF. DNA of the CDR3: TGTGCCAGCAGCTCCCTGGGACTAGCGTATGAGACCCAGTACTTC. The chain links TRBV5-6 to TRBJ2-5; TRBD2 matches 10 bases. The length of the CDR3 is 15 residues. Germline V gives CDR1 SGHDT, CDR2 YYEEEE. The ends lost 3 bases at V and 5 bases at J; junction bases unmatched: 7.

The rearrangement uses TRBV25-1 and TRBJ1-2; 12 nucleotides align to TRBD1. Germline V lookup: CDR1 MGHDK, CDR2 SYGVNS. The junction had 2 bases not matched to a gene; V was cut back by 4 bases and J by 8 bases. The CDR3 is made up of 13 amino acids. CDR3 region: CASSGGTGGGYTF. DNA of the CDR3: TGTGCCAGCAGTGGGGGGACAGGGGGCGGCTACACCTTC.

The V call is TRBV6-5, the J call TRBJ1-4, with D possibly matching TRBD1 (5 bases). The V end lost 2 bases, the J end lost 8 bases, and 6 bases lay between the germline ends. Germline CDR1 and CDR2: MNHEY and SVGAGI. The CDR3 covers 12 residues. CDR3 DNA sequence: TGTGCCAGCAGTTACAAGGGGGAAAAACTGTTTTTT. Translation: CASSYKGEKLFF.

The rearrangement links TRBV10-2 to TRBJ2-7; 7 bases match TRBD2. The germline V gene encodes CDR1 WSHSY and CDR2 SAAADI. V dropped 0 bases and J dropped 9; count of bases not matched to a gene: 8. This CDR3 is built from 14 residues. The CDR3 here is CASSESNRLAVQYF. The CDR3 DNA is TGCGCCAGCAGTGAGTCGAATAGGCTAGCGGTGCAGTACTTC.

This clone was seen once. This chain uses TRBV5-1 with TRBJ1-2; maybe TRBD1 (6 bases). The CDR3 has 14 amino acids. Trimming cost V 0 bases and J 4 bases, with 10 bases left between them. Germline V gene lookup returns CDR1 SGHRS and CDR2 YFSETQ. CDR3 nucleotides: TGCGCCAGCAGCTTGGGGACAGCTATCTATGGCTACACCTTC. This sequence encodes CASSLGTAIYGYTF.

This chain connects TRBV19 to TRBJ2-5; D perhaps matches TRBD1 (6 bases). Germline CDR1 LNHDA, CDR2 SQIVND (reference sequence). V gave up 5 bases and J gave up 1 base, with 14 bases separating them. The CDR3 length is 15 residues. Here the CDR3 reads CASSGLGQIQETQYF. The CDR3, as DNA: TGTGCCAGTAGTGGCCTCGGACAGATCCAAGAGACCCAGTACTTC.

The V and J genes are TRBV11-2 and TRBJ1-1; D gene uncertain. Germline-derived CDR1 and CDR2 are SGHAT and FQNNGV. Trimming removed 0 bases from V and 12 bases from J, with 17 bases in between. CDR3 length: 14 residues. The CDR3 nucleotides are TGTGCCAGCAGCTTAGATCGATTCGGTGGAGAGACTTTCTTT. It specifies CASSLDRFGGETFF.

The V call is TRBV2, the J call TRBJ2-1, with 9 bases identical to TRBD2. The CDR3 covers 15 residues. CDR1 SNHLY and CDR2 FYNNEI come from the germline V gene. Trimming took 5 bases from V and 0 from J; bases not matched to a gene: 2. The CDR3 DNA reads as TGTGCCAGCAGTTCTAGCGGGAACTCCTACAATGAGCAGTTCTTC. Translated, it gives CASSSSGNSYNEQFF.

The genes are TRBV15 and TRBJ2-7; 7 nucleotides agree with TRBD1. The CDR3 is 15 residues long. The junction had 9 bases not matched to a gene; V was cut back by 2 bases and J by 5 bases. The germline CDR1 and CDR2 sequences are LNHNV and YYDKDF (reference sequence). The CDR3 protein is CATSRPGQNQNEQYF. DNA for the CDR3: TGTGCCACCAGCAGACCGGGACAGAACCAGAACGAGCAGTACTTC.

This clone was seen just once. The gene calls are TRBV6-1 and TRBJ1-1, with 9 bases identical to TRBD1. The CDR3 has 14 residues. Germline CDR1 is MNHNS and CDR2 is SASEGT. J lost 5 bases, V lost 4 bases, and 5 bases had no gene match. CDR3 protein: CASSGGQGGTEAFF. CDR3 DNA: TGTGCCAGCAGTGGGGGACAGGGTGGGACTGAAGCTTTCTTT.

V usage is TRBV13 and J usage is TRBJ2-1; the D is unclear. V shed 3 bases and J shed 5 bases, with 17 bases lying between them. In germline, CDR1 is PRHDT, CDR2 FYEKMQ (reference sequence). The CDR3 totals 16 residues. For the CDR3, the DNA is TGTGCCAGCAGCTTCCACGGTAAACTGGTAGACAATGAGCAGTTCTTC. Translating it yields CASSFHGKLVDNEQFF.

The gene calls are TRBV30 and TRBJ1-4; D remains ambiguous. Germline assignment: CDR1 GTSNPN and CDR2 SVGIG (reference sequence). Trimming took 2 bases from V and 7 from J, leaving 11 bases between them. CDR3 size: 13 residues. In DNA form, the CDR3 reads TGTGCCTGGAGTAGAGGTTGGGGTGAAAAACTGTTTTTT. As protein: CAWSRGWGEKLFF.

The chain uses TRBV10-3 and TRBJ1-1; D is undetermined. Germline CDR1 ENHRY, CDR2 SYGVKD. V lost 2 bases and J lost 1, with 11 bases in between. CDR3 length: 15 amino acids. CDR3 DNA: TGTGCCATCAGTGAGGGGGTAATAAGGAACACTGAAGCTTTCTTT. Protein sequence: CAISEGVIRNTEAFF.

The rearrangement joins TRBV20-1 to TRBJ2-4, with unresolved D. Trimming stripped 4 bases from V and 8 bases from J, with 9 bases between. CDR3 length equals 11 residues. Germline V gene data show CDR1 as DFQATT and CDR2 as SNEGSKA (reference sequence). CDR3 DNA sequence: TGCAGTGCTAAACAAACGGACATTCAGTACTTC. Amino acids: CSAKQTDIQYF.

The chain has TRBV27 and TRBJ1-2; TRBD1 is a possible D gene (6 bases). Per germline, CDR1 MNHEY and CDR2 SMNVEV (reference sequence). The CDR3 has 18 amino acids. V was shortened by 3 bases and J by 4 bases, with 24 bases between the two germline ends. The CDR3 loop reads CASSFPLEMGGQSYGYTF. CDR3 nucleotide sequence: TGTGCCAGCAGTTTCCCCTTAGAAATGGGGGGCCAAAGCTATGGCTACACCTTC.

The chain joins TRBV6-5 to TRBJ2-2, with D possibly being TRBD1 or TRBD2 (6 bases each). V was cut by 2 bases and J by 4 bases, with 14 bases left in between. This CDR3 has 16 amino acids. Germline CDR1 reads MNHEY; CDR2 reads SVGAGI. CDR3 in DNA: TGTGCCAGCAGTTACATCTGGGGGGCAGGCACCGGGGAGCTGTTTTTT. Its protein is CASSYIWGAGTGELFF.

CDR3 residues: CASSPRGGKNEKLFF. CDR3 DNA sequence: TGTGCCAGCAGTCCTAGGGGGGGAAAGAATGAAAAACTGTTTTTT. V is TRBV6-4 and J is TRBJ1-4, with D possibly being TRBD1 (6 bases). The germline V gene has CDR1 MRHNA and CDR2 SNTAGT. Trimming removed 5 bases from V and 5 bases from J, with 15 bases in between. The CDR3 contains 15 residues.

V is TRBV29-1 and J is TRBJ1-4; unclear D gene. Germline V gene sequence: CDR1 SQVTM, CDR2 ANQGSEA. The CDR3 extends over 13 amino acids. V lost 2 bases, J lost 7 bases, and 11 bases lay in between. CDR3 nucleotides: TGCAGCGTTGAACGGCCGGAAGGTGAAAAACTGTTTTTT. It codes for CSVERPEGEKLFF. Together with reference TRBV29-1 and TRBJ1-4, the CDR3 gives the full variable domain: SAVISQKPSRDICQRGTSLTIQCQVDSQVTMMFWYRQQPGQSLTLIATANQGSEATYESGFVIDKFPISRPNLTFSTLTVSNMSPEDSSIYLCSVERPEGEKLFFGSGTQLSVL.

This clone was seen only once. The genes are TRBV2 and TRBJ1-5; TRBD1 is a possible D gene (5 bases). The V and J ends lost 1 base and 6 bases respectively, with 13 bases between them. The CDR3 is made up of 15 amino acids. Germline V gene lookup returns CDR1 SNHLY and CDR2 FYNNEI. CDR3 loop: CASSEDGAWVQPQHF. CDR3 bases: TGTGCCAGCAGTGAAGATGGGGCTTGGGTTCAGCCCCAGCATTTT.

The chain links TRBV2 to TRBJ1-3; perhaps TRBD1 as D (6 bases). CDR3 length equals 14 residues. Between the trimmed V and J ends, which lost 6 bases and 4 bases, there was a span of 13 bases. CDR1 is SNHLY and CDR2 is FYNNEI in the germline V gene. CDR3 nucleotides: TGTGCCAGCAGCCAGGACAGCGCAGGAAACACCATATATTTT. Encoded protein: CASSQDSAGNTIYF.

This chain joins TRBV30 and TRBJ1-4; the match to TRBD1 covers 7 bases. This CDR3 comprises 15 residues. Germline-derived CDR1 and CDR2 are GTSNPN and SVGIG (reference sequence). The V gene end was trimmed by 3 bases and the J gene end by 8 bases; junction bases not matched to a gene: 12. In DNA, the CDR3 is TGTGCCTGGAGCACGGGAGGGGGCGTGGGCGAAAAACTGTTTTTT. Protein sequence: CAWSTGGGVGEKLFF.

This clone was recorded only once. The genes are TRBV6-5 and TRBJ2-7; D unresolved. V lost 0 bases to trimming and J lost 2 bases, with 11 bases between them. This CDR3 spans 15 amino acids. Per germline, CDR1 MNHEY and CDR2 SVGAGI. CDR3 DNA sequence: TGTGCCAGCAGTTACTCCGGCAGTGGACCCTACGAGCAGTACTTC. As protein: CASSYSGSGPYEQYF.

Note on this clone: The identical CDR3 is also encoded by other nucleotide sequences in the sample. The rearrangement uses TRBV18 and TRBJ2-7; 11 bases align to TRBD1. Germline V gene lookup returns CDR1 KGHSH and CDR2 LQKENI. The CDR3 consists of 14 residues. V dropped 3 bases and J dropped 3; count of bases not matched to a gene: 1. The CDR3 nucleotides are TGTGCCAGCTCACCGGGACAGGGGGACTACGAGCAGTACTTC. Translated: CASSPGQGDYEQYF.

The chain recombines TRBV5-1 with TRBJ1-2, with D possibly TRBD1 on 5 matching bases. V lost 4 bases and J 6 bases, leaving 10 bases between the germline ends. Looked up from germline, CDR1 is SGHRS and CDR2 is YFSETQ. The CDR3 is 12 amino acids. CDR3 sequence reads: CASSPAGDGYTF. The CDR3 coding sequence is TGCGCCAGCAGCCCGGCGGGGGATGGCTACACCTTC.

This chain connects TRBV28 to TRBJ1-5; no definite D call. Germline-derived CDR1 and CDR2 are MDHEN and SYDVKM. This CDR3 has 15 residues. V gave up 6 bases and J gave up 3 bases, with 15 bases separating them. The CDR3 nucleotides read TGTGCCAGCAGCTGGGTTCCTAGACCCAATCAGCCCCAGCATTTT. This encodes CASSWVPRPNQPQHF.

V usage is TRBV6-1 and J usage is TRBJ1-2; 8 positions match TRBD1. The CDR3 spans 15 residues. V gave up 10 bases and J gave up 1 base; unmatched junction bases: 11. Germline lookup yields CDR1 MNHNS and CDR2 SASEGT. The CDR3 region is CATSDRALSNYGYTF. The CDR3 DNA reads as TGTGCCACCTCGGACAGGGCTTTGAGTAACTATGGCTACACCTTC.